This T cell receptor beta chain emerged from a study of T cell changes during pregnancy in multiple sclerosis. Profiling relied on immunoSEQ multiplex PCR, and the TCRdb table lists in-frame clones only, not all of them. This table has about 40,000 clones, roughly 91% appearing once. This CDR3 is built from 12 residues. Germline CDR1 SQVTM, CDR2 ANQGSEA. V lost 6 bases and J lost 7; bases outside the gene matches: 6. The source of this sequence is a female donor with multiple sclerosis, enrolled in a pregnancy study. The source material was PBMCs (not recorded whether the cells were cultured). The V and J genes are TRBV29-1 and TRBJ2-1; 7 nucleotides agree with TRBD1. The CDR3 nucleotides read TGCAGCGTCGACCAACAGGGGAATGAGCAGTTCTTC. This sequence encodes CSVDQQGNEQFF.